Below are 21 T cell receptor beta chains sequenced from a single sample in a study of blood T cell repertoires in COVID-19 (TCRdb year 2020). The library was built by means of the immunoSEQ multiplex PCR assay. The immuneACCESS repertoire file appears here via TCRdb, limited to in-frame rearrangements. These files lack a portion of the clones; in checked studies, under half of the deficit traces to unresolved V genes, and the cause of the others is not known. Across this sample there are 50,000 to 60,000 clones, with under 85% seen only once. Together, the top ten hold approximately 15% of the sample. The material sequenced was peripheral blood. All receptors derive from a man between 35 and 55 years old with acute or convalescent COVID-19.

The gene calls are TRBV2 and TRBJ2-7; 8 bases agree with TRBD2. Germline loops: CDR1 SNHLY, CDR2 FYNNEI. V dropped 4 bases and J dropped 8; count of bases not matched to a gene: 7. The CDR3 extends over 13 amino acids. CDR3: CASSASTSVKQYF. In DNA form, the CDR3 reads TGTGCCAGCAGTGCCTCGACTAGCGTTAAGCAGTACTTC.

The rearrangement joins TRBV6-6 to TRBJ2-7, with D possibly TRBD1 on 6 matching bases. The length of the CDR3 is 11 residues. Germline V gene data show CDR1 as MNHNY and CDR2 as SVGAGI (reference sequence). The V end lost 6 bases, the J end lost 7 bases, and 10 bases lay between the germline ends. Here the CDR3 reads CASRHRDEQYF. DNA for the CDR3: TGTGCCAGCAGGCACAGGGATGAGCAGTACTTC.

This chain joins TRBV6-2 or TRBV6-3 and TRBJ1-5, with D possibly matching TRBD1 (5 bases). Deletions cut 0 bases from V and 2 bases from J, with 11 bases between. The germline V gene has CDR1 MNHEY and CDR2 SVGEGT. CDR3 length: 16 residues. The CDR3 protein is CASSYSAGSGNQPQHF. The DNA of the CDR3 is TGTGCCAGCAGTTACTCTGCAGGGTCGGGCAATCAGCCCCAGCATTTT.

This chain joins TRBV27 and TRBJ2-3; 10 bases are shared with TRBD2. CDR3 length equals 15 residues. Germline-derived CDR1 and CDR2 are MNHEY and SMNVEV (reference sequence). V shed 5 bases and J 7 bases; nucleotides not matched to a gene: 9. CDR3 nucleotide sequence: TGTGCCAGCAGTCTGCTAGCGGGAGTTAGAAATACGCAGTATTTT. It translates to CASSLLAGVRNTQYF.

V is TRBV5-8 and J is TRBJ1-5, with D possibly TRBD1 on 6 matching bases. The CDR3 covers 15 residues. Deletions cut 0 bases from V and 5 bases from J, with 12 bases between. CDR1 SGHTS and CDR2 YDEGEE come from the germline V gene. In nucleotides, the CDR3 is TGTGCCAGCAGCTTGGAAACAGGGCTCCATCAGCCCCAGCATTTT. This gives the protein CASSLETGLHQPQHF. The variable domain in full, completed from reference TRBV5-8 and TRBJ1-5, reads EAGVTQSPTHLIKTRGQQATLRCSPISGHTSVYWYQQALGLGLQFLLWYDEGEERNRGNFPPRFSGRQFPNYSSELNVNALELEDSALYLCASSLETGLHQPQHFGDGTRLSIL.

The chain uses TRBV7-8 and TRBJ1-1; D is ambiguous. Germline lookup yields CDR1 SGHVS and CDR2 FQNEAQ. CDR3 size: 15 residues. V was pared by 5 bases and J by 1 base, with 14 bases between. DNA of the CDR3: TGTGCCAGCAGCCCGTCGCAGATTACGAACACTGAAGCTTTCTTT. Amino acid sequence: CASSPSQITNTEAFF.

The V gene is TRBV24-1, the J gene TRBJ2-1; 13 bases are shared with TRBD2. The CDR3 has 17 amino acids. Germline V CDR1 and CDR2: KGHDR, SFDVKD. V lost 1 base to trimming and J lost 10 bases; unmatched junction nucleotides: 9. The CDR3 loop reads CATSDLGTSGVGEEQFF. The CDR3 DNA reads as TGTGCCACCAGTGATTTAGGGACTAGCGGGGTTGGGGAAGAGCAGTTCTTC.

The chain has TRBV27 and TRBJ1-6; 7 bases align to TRBD1. V shed 4 bases, J shed 4 bases, and the junction held 1 base outside the gene matches. The V gene's germline CDR1 is MNHEY and CDR2 SMNVEV (reference sequence). The CDR3 runs to 14 residues. For the CDR3, the DNA is TGTGCCAGCAGTTCACAGGGGTATAATTCACCCCTCCACTTT. This translates into CASSSQGYNSPLHF.

This chain joins TRBV4-1 and TRBJ2-7; 7 nucleotides agree with TRBD2. The V gene's germline CDR1 is MGHRA and CDR2 YSYEKL. With V trimmed by 1 base and J by 3 bases, 3 bases remained unmatched. The CDR3 consists of 14 residues. CDR3 loop: CASSQGPSGYEQYF. The CDR3 region has the DNA TGCGCCAGCAGCCAAGGTCCTAGCGGCTACGAGCAGTACTTC.

V and J are TRBV4-2 and TRBJ2-3; 16 bases match TRBD2. J lost 6 bases, V lost 2 bases, and 11 bases had no gene match. The CDR3 loop spans 19 amino acids. Germline V gene data show CDR1 as LGHNA and CDR2 as YNFKEQ. CDR3 nucleotides: TGTGCCAGCAGCCAACTCGGGACTAGCGGGGGGGCTGGAATGGATACGCAGTATTTT. It is translated as CASSQLGTSGGAGMDTQYF.

This chain links TRBV2 with TRBJ1-5; 11 nucleotides agree with TRBD1. Germline assignment: CDR1 SNHLY and CDR2 FYNNEI. The CDR3 runs to 14 residues. The V gene end was trimmed by 6 bases and the J gene end by 4 bases; junction bases not matched to a gene: 2. The CDR3 nucleotides read TGTGCCAGCAGCGGGACAGGGGGAAATCAGCCCCAGCATTTT. Translation gives CASSGTGGNQPQHF.

The chain has TRBV19 and TRBJ2-1; tentative D call: TRBD2 (6 bases). V shed 4 bases and J shed 1 base, with 11 bases lying between them. Germline loops: CDR1 LNHDA, CDR2 SQIVND (reference sequence). The CDR3 is made up of 15 amino acids. CDR3 sequence reads: CASSTSARSYNEQFF. The CDR3 coding sequence is TGTGCCAGTAGTACTAGCGCTCGGTCCTACAATGAGCAGTTCTTC. Filled out from reference TRBV19 and TRBJ2-1, the complete variable domain reads DGGITQSPKYLFRKEGQNVTLSCEQNLNHDAMYWYRQDPGQGLRLIYYSQIVNDFQKGDIAEGYSVSREKKESFPLTVTSAQKNPTAFYLCASSTSARSYNEQFFGPGTRLTVL.

This clone came up once. The chain recombines TRBV7-2 with TRBJ2-5, with 7 bases matching TRBD1. Germline V gene lookup returns CDR1 SGHTA and CDR2 FQGNSA. The J segment lost 5 bases and the V segment lost 6 bases, leaving 9 bases of the junction unmatched. The CDR3 consists of 14 residues. The CDR3: CASRKGQPPETQYF. The DNA for the CDR3 is TGTGCCAGCAGGAAGGGACAGCCTCCGGAGACCCAGTACTTC.

V usage is TRBV3-1 (or the pseudogene TRBV3-2) and J usage is TRBJ1-1; 8 nucleotides align to TRBD1. The CDR3 totals 13 residues. The junction had 5 bases not matched to a gene; V was cut back by 1 base and J by 10 bases. Germline CDR1 reads LGHDT; CDR2 reads YNNKEL (reference sequence). CDR3: CASSQGQGARAFF. The CDR3 nucleotides are TGTGCCAGCAGCCAAGGGCAGGGGGCTAGAGCTTTCTTT.

CDR3 loop: CASSPGTSGFSYNEQFF. In nucleotides, the CDR3 is TGCGCCAGCAGCCCCGGGACTAGCGGGTTCTCCTACAATGAGCAGTTCTTC. This rearrangement joins TRBV5-1 to TRBJ2-1; 12 bases align to TRBD2. CDR3 length equals 17 residues. V lost 4 bases to trimming and J lost 0 bases; unmatched junction nucleotides: 5. The germline gives CDR1 SGHRS, CDR2 YFSETQ.

The rearrangement links TRBV5-6 to TRBJ1-2; weak D call: TRBD1 (6 bases). Germline lookup yields CDR1 SGHDT and CDR2 YYEEEE. The V end was cut by 3 bases, the J end by 4 bases, with 19 bases between. The CDR3 sequence is 16 residues long. The CDR3 nucleotides read TGTGCCAGCAGCTCCCTATTGGACAGCGTATCCTATGGCTACACCTTC. This sequence encodes CASSSLLDSVSYGYTF.

This clone was seen only once. This rearrangement joins TRBV7-2 to TRBJ2-7, with D possibly being TRBD2 (6 bases). The CDR3 has 14 amino acids. V lost 1 base, J lost 6 bases, and 13 bases lay in between. In germline, CDR1 is SGHTA, CDR2 FQGNSA. The CDR3 bases are TGTGCCAGCAGCTTAGGAACGGGAGCGGGCGAGCAGTACTTC. This gives the protein CASSLGTGAGEQYF. The entire variable domain, with the rest obtained from reference TRBV7-2 and TRBJ2-7, is as follows: GAGVSQSPSNKVTEKGKDVELRCDPISGHTALYWYRQSLGQGLEFLIYFQGNSAPDKSGLPSDRFSAERTGGSVSTLTIQRTQQEDSAVYLCASSLGTGAGEQYFGPGTRLTVT.

The rearrangement links TRBV5-1 to TRBJ2-5; a weak D match, TRBD1 (6 bases). The CDR3 runs 16 residues. Per germline, CDR1 SGHRS and CDR2 YFSETQ. V was trimmed by 2 bases and J by 5 bases, leaving 19 bases between them. CDR3: CASSFAQGSIMETQYF. CDR3 nucleotide sequence: TGCGCCAGCAGCTTCGCTCAGGGGAGTATTATGGAGACCCAGTACTTC.

The chain employs TRBV5-1 and TRBJ2-3; the match to TRBD2 covers 9 bases. V gave up 0 bases and J gave up 1 base; unmatched junction bases: 6. CDR3 length: 17 residues. Germline V lookup: CDR1 SGHRS, CDR2 YFSETQ. The CDR3 DNA follows: TGCGCCAGCAGCTTGGGAGTAGCGGGGGCGCGCACAGATACGCAGTATTTT. Protein product: CASSLGVAGARTDTQYF.

This chain connects TRBV5-5 to TRBJ2-2, with 12 bases lining up with TRBD2. Per germline, CDR1 SGHKS and CDR2 YYEKEE (reference sequence). CDR3 size: 17 residues. The trim removed 3 bases at V and 1 base at J, leaving 4 bases unmatched. CDR3: CASSSRTSGMNTGELFF. DNA of the CDR3: TGTGCCAGCAGCTCACGGACTAGCGGGATGAACACCGGGGAGCTGTTTTTT.

The chain has TRBV25-1 and TRBJ1-1; the D is unclear. Trimming removed 5 bases at V and 4 bases at J, with 5 bases between. Germline lookup yields CDR1 MGHDK and CDR2 SYGVNS. The CDR3 is 11 residues long. CDR3 region: CASSRGTEAFF. The CDR3, as DNA: TGTGCCAGCAGTAGAGGCACTGAAGCTTTCTTT. The full variable domain, rest sourced from reference TRBV25-1 and TRBJ1-1, is EADIYQTPRYLVIGTGKKITLECSQTMGHDKMYWYQQDPGMELHLIHYSYGVNSTEKGDLSSESTVSRIRTEHFPLTLESARPSHTSQYLCASSRGTEAFFGQGTRLTVV.